This TCR beta chain is drawn from a study of patients and donors after allogeneic stem cell transplantation. TCRdb analysed the RT-PCR reads with MiXCR anew, one entry per CDR3 protein. The repertoire holds about 960,000 distinct CDR3 sequences, 18% seen once, with 6% in the top ten. V was shortened by 1 base and J by 7 bases, with 13 bases between the two germline ends. This CDR3 comprises 13 residues. CDR1 and CDR2 (germline): DFQATT, SNEGSKA (reference sequence). Material for sequencing was blood, either unsorted or a sorted T cell fraction (not recorded which). This chain connects TRBV20-1 to TRBJ1-2; TRBD1 is a possible D gene (5 bases). This clonotype was sampled from a human donor who was either an allogeneic HSCT recipient or a stem cell or donor lymphocyte infusion donor (not recorded which). It is not recorded whose cells these are; they may come from a transplant donor. The CDR3 DNA is TGCAGTGCTAGAGTCTCCCGCGGGGCTGGCTACACCTTC. Protein: CSARVSRGAGYTF.